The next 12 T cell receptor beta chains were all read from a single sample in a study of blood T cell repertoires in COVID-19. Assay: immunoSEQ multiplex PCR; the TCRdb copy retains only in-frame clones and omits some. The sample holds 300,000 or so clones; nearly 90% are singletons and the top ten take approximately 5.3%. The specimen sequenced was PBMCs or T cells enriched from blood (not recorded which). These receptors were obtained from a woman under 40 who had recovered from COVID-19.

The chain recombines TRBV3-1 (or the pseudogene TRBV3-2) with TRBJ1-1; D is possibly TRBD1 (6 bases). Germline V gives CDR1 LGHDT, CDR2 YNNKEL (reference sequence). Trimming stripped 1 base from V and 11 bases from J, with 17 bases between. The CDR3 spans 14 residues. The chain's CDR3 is CASSQVVGQSAAFF. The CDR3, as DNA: TGTGCCAGCAGCCAAGTTGTCGGACAGTCGGCCGCTTTCTTT.

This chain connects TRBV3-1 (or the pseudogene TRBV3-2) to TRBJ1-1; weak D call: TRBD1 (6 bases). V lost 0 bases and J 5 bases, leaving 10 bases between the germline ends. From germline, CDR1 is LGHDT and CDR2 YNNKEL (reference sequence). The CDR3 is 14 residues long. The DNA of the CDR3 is TGTGCCAGCAGCCAAGATTGGGGGCGGACTGAAGCTTTCTTT. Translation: CASSQDWGRTEAFF.

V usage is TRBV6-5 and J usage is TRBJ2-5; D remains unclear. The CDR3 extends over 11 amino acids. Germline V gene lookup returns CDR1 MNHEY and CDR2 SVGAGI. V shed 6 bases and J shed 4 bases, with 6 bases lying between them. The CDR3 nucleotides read TGTGCCAGCAGCAGATCAGAGACCCAGTACTTC. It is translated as CASSRSETQYF.

In DNA form, the CDR3 reads TGTGCCAGCAGCGTAGCCGGGACAGGGGGTGAAAAACTGTTTTTT. Translating gives CASSVAGTGGEKLFF. The chain combines TRBV9 with TRBJ1-4, with 11 bases fitting TRBD1. Looked up from germline, CDR1 is SGDLS and CDR2 is YYNGEE. Germline trimming cut 0 bases from V and 7 bases from J; bases unmatched to any gene: 2. The CDR3 is made up of 15 amino acids.

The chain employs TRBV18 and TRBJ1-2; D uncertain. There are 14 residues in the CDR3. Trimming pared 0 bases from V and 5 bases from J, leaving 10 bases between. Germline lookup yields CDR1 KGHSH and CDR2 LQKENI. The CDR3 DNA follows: TGTGCCAGCTCACCACCGGTGGGCAGTTATGGCTACACCTTC. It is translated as CASSPPVGSYGYTF.

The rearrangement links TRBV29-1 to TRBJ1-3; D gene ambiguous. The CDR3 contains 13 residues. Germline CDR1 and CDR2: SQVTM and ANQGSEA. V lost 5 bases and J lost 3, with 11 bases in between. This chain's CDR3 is CSVIPQVGNTIYF. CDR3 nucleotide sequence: TGCAGCGTTATCCCTCAGGTTGGAAACACCATATATTTT.

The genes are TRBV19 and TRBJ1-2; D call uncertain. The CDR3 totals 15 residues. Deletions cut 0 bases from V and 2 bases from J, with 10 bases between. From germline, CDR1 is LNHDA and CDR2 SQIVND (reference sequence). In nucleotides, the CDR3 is TGTGCCAGTAGTATAGATCGAGGGAGGAACTATGGCTACACCTTC. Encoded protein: CASSIDRGRNYGYTF.

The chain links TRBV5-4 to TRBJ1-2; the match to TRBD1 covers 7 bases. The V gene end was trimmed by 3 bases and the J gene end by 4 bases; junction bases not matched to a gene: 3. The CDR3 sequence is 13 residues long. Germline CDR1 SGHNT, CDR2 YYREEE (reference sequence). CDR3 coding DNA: TGTGCCAGCAGCTCGACAGGGACCTATGGCTACACCTTC. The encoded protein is CASSSTGTYGYTF.

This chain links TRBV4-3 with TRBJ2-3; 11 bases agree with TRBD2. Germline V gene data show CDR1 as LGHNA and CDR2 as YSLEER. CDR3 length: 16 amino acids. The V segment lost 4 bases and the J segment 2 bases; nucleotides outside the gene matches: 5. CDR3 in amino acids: CASSPRLAGNTDTQYF. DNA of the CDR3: TGCGCCAGCAGCCCCCGACTAGCGGGGAACACAGATACGCAGTATTTT.

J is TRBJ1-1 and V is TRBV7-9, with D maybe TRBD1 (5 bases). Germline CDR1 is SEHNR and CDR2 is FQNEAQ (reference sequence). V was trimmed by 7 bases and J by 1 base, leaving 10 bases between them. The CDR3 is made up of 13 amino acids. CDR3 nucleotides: TGTGCCAGCACCCCCCAGGGGAACACTGAAGCTTTCTTT. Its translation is CASTPQGNTEAFF.

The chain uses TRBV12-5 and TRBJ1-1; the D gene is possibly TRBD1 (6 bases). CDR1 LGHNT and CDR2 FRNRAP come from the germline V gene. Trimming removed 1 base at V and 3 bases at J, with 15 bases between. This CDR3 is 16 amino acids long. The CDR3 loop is CASGLAPRGGDTEAFF. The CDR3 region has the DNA TGTGCTAGTGGTTTGGCCCCGAGAGGGGGGGACACTGAAGCTTTCTTT. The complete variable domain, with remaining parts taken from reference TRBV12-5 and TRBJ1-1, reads DARVTQTPRHKVTEMGQEVTMRCQPILGHNTVFWYRQTMMQGLELLAYFRNRAPLDDSGMPKDRFSAEMPDATLATLKIQPSEPRDSAVYFCASGLAPRGGDTEAFFGQGTRLTVV.

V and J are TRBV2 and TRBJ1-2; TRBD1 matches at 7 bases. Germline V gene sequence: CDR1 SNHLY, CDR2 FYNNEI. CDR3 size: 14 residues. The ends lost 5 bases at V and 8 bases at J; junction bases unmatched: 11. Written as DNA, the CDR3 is TGTGCCAGCAGTCTAGAACAGGGGCCAGGCGGCTACACCTTC. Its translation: CASSLEQGPGGYTF.